The rows below give T cell receptor beta chains drawn from one sample of a study of CD8+ T cells in alopecia areata. TCRdb keeps only in-frame clones here, not all; method: immunoSEQ multiplex PCR. Of under 150,000 clones detected, 55% to 60% appear once; the ten largest clones hold approximately 3.1%. The sequencing used CD4+ T cells sorted from blood, collected at week 24, from a patient treated with tofacitinib. The receptor source for this set is a human donor with alopecia areata. Each CDR3 is given with its conserved first and last residue. D genes are given only for firm matches. Expanded clones are given a class, and other clones once, few, many or no size at all.

J gene: TRBJ1-1; D gene: TRBD1; V gene: TRBV5-4; clone size: NA; CDR3 protein: CASSRGTGVTEAFF; CDR3 DNA: TGTGCCAGCAGCCGGGGGACAGGGGTTACTGAAGCTTTCTTT
J gene: TRBJ1-6; D gene: NA; V gene: TRBV5-4; clone size: NA; CDR3 protein: CASSFTQGRNSPLHF; CDR3 DNA: TGTGCCAGCAGCTTCACACAGGGTCGAAATTCACCCCTCCACTTT
J gene: TRBJ2-5; D gene: NA; V gene: TRBV7-9; clone size: NA; CDR3 protein: CASSSGRASQETQYF; CDR3 DNA: TGTGCCAGCAGCTCGGGACGGGCCTCCCAAGAGACCCAGTACTTC
J gene: TRBJ2-5; D gene: NA; V gene: TRBV30; clone size: few; CDR3 protein: CAWSVRETQYF; CDR3 DNA: TGTGCCTGGAGTGTACGAGAGACCCAGTACTTC
J gene: TRBJ2-4; D gene: TRBD2; V gene: TRBV7-2; clone size: NA; CDR3 protein: CASSLQAGGKNIQYF; CDR3 DNA: TGTGCCAGCAGCTTACAAGCGGGGGGTAAAAACATTCAGTACTTC
J gene: TRBJ2-2; D gene: NA; V gene: TRBV18; clone size: few; CDR3 protein: CASSPNTGELFF; CDR3 DNA: TGTGCCAGCTCACCTAACACCGGGGAGCTGTTTTTT
J gene: TRBJ2-7; D gene: NA; V gene: TRBV5-1; clone size: NA; CDR3 protein: CASSLGYLEEQYF; CDR3 DNA: TGCGCCAGCAGCTTGGGGTATTTAGAGGAGCAGTACTTC
J gene: TRBJ2-6; D gene: NA; V gene: TRBV18; clone size: NA; CDR3 protein: CASSPAGGANVLTF; CDR3 DNA: TGTGCCAGCTCGCCCGCAGGGGGGGCCAACGTCCTGACTTTC
J gene: TRBJ1-2; D gene: NA; V gene: TRBV5-4; clone size: NA; CDR3 protein: CASSLEGYGYTF; CDR3 DNA: TGTGCCAGCAGCTTGGAGGGGTATGGCTACACCTTC
J gene: TRBJ2-1; D gene: NA; V gene: TRBV19; clone size: NA; CDR3 protein: CASSVLRDDEQFF; CDR3 DNA: TGTGCCAGTAGTGTACTCAGGGACGATGAGCAGTTCTTC
J gene: TRBJ2-2; D gene: TRBD1; V gene: TRBV6-1; clone size: few; CDR3 protein: CASIGTGGAPGELFF; CDR3 DNA: TGTGCCAGCATTGGGACAGGGGGCGCCCCCGGGGAGCTGTTTTTT
J gene: TRBJ1-5; D gene: NA; V gene: TRBV7-2; clone size: NA; CDR3 protein: CASSLVASQPQHF; CDR3 DNA: TGTGCCAGCAGCTTAGTGGCCAGTCAGCCCCAGCATTTT
J gene: TRBJ2-1; D gene: TRBD1; V gene: TRBV9; clone size: NA; CDR3 protein: CASSVGQGPYNEQFF; CDR3 DNA: TGTGCCAGCAGCGTGGGACAGGGACCTTACAATGAGCAGTTCTTC